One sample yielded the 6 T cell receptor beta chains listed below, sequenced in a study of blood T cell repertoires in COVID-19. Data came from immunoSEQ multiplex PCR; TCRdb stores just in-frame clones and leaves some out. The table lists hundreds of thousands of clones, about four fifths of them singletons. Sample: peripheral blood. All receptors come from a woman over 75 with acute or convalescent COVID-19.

CDR3 in amino acids: CASSPAPGNTEAFF. CDR3 nucleotide sequence: TGCGCCAGCAGCCCGGCCCCGGGAAACACTGAAGCTTTCTTT. The chain combines TRBV5-1 with TRBJ1-1; no definite D call. This CDR3 spans 14 amino acids. V lost 4 bases and J 2 bases, leaving 12 bases between the germline ends. The V gene's germline CDR1 is SGHRS and CDR2 YFSETQ.

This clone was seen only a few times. For the CDR3, the DNA is TGTGCCAGTGCAGGGGGCGCGCAAGAGACCCAGTACTTC. It encodes CASAGGAQETQYF. J is TRBJ2-5 and V is TRBV19; TRBD1 matches 8 bases. The CDR3 is made up of 13 amino acids. Germline CDR1 reads LNHDA; CDR2 reads SQIVND (reference sequence). V was pared by 8 bases and J by 2 bases, with 4 bases of the junction left unmatched. Supplemented by reference TRBV19 and TRBJ2-5, the full variable domain reads DGGITQSPKYLFRKEGQNVTLSCEQNLNHDAMYWYRQDPGQGLRLIYYSQIVNDFQKGDIAEGYSVSREKKESFPLTVTSAQKNPTAFYLCASAGGAQETQYFGPGTRLLVL.

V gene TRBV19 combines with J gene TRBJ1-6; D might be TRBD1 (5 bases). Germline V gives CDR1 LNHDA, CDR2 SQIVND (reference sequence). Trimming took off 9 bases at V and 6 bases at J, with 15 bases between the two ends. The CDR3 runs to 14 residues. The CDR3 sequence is CASQPAGLNSPLHF. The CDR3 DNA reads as TGTGCCAGCCAACCGGCGGGACTTAATTCACCCCTCCACTTT.

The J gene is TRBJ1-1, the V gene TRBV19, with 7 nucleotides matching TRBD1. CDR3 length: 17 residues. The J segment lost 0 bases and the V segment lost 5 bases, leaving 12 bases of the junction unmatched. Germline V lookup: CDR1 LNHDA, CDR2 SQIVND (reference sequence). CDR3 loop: CASSAYGTTGMNTEAFF. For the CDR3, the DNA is TGTGCCAGTAGTGCATACGGAACGACAGGGATGAACACTGAAGCTTTCTTT. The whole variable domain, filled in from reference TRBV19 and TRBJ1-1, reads DGGITQSPKYLFRKEGQNVTLSCEQNLNHDAMYWYRQDPGQGLRLIYYSQIVNDFQKGDIAEGYSVSREKKESFPLTVTSAQKNPTAFYLCASSAYGTTGMNTEAFFGQGTRLTVV.

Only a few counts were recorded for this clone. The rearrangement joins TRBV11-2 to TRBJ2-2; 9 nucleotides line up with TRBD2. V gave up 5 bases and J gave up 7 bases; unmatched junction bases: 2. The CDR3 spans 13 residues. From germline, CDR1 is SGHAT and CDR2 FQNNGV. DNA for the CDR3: TGTGCCAGCAGCAGGACTAGCGTCGGGGAGCTGTTTTTT. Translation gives CASSRTSVGELFF. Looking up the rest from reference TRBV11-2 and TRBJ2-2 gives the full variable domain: EAGVAQSPRYKIIEKRQSVAFWCNPISGHATLYWYQQILGQGPKLLIQFQNNGVVDDSQLPKDRFSAERLKGVDSTLKIQPAKLEDSAVYLCASSRTSVGELFFGEGSRLTVL.

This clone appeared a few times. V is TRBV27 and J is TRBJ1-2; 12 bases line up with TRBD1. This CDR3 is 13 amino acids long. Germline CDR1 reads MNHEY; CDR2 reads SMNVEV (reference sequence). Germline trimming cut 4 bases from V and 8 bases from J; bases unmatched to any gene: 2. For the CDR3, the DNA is TGTGCCAGCAGTTCCGGGACAGGGGGCGGCTACACCTTC. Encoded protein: CASSSGTGGGYTF.